A single sample is the source of the 10 T cell receptor beta chains below, sequenced in a study of T-cell reconstitution after alpha-beta-depleted transplantation in children. TCRbeta library construction was performed incorporating unique molecular identifiers. MiXCR was run by TCRdb on the PCR reads, yielding one entry per CDR3 protein. The table lists 640,000 or so distinct CDR3 sequences, roughly 17% of them singletons. The source was PBMCs from the stem cell graft donor, collected from the stem cell graft. These receptors originate from a human donor who donated a stem cell graft to a child with acute myeloid leukemia.

The rearrangement links TRBV7-2 to TRBJ2-5; 9 bases line up with TRBD2. CDR1 SGHTA and CDR2 FQGNSA come from the germline V gene. The CDR3 spans 15 residues. V dropped 8 bases and J dropped 5; count of bases not matched to a gene: 12. The CDR3 here is CASRVSGTSTETQYF. The CDR3 DNA is TGTGCCAGCCGGGTCTCGGGGACTAGCACGGAGACCCAGTACTTC.

This clonotype was found many times. The chain uses TRBV5-1 and TRBJ2-7; tentatively, D is TRBD2 (6 bases). This CDR3 contains 14 residues. Trimming shortened V by 0 bases and J by 2 bases, and 9 bases separated the two germline ends. In germline, CDR1 is SGHRS, CDR2 YFSETQ. The chain's CDR3 is CASSLDAGPYEQYV. DNA for the CDR3: TGCGCCAGCAGCTTGGATGCGGGACCCTACGAGCAGTACGTC.

This clonotype was detected a few times. V and J are TRBV12-3 or TRBV12-4 and TRBJ1-2, with D perhaps matching TRBD1 (6 bases). The CDR3 totals 15 residues. V was cut by 5 bases and J by 4 bases, with 17 bases left in between. CDR3 sequence (DNA): TGTGCCAGCAGTCCCTCCCGGGGGCGCTCCTATGGCTACACCTTC. Amino acids: CASSPSRGRSYGYTF.

This clonotype was found many times. J is TRBJ2-1 and V is TRBV24-1; 9 positions agree with TRBD1. The germline V gene encodes CDR1 KGHDR and CDR2 SFDVKD. V dropped 3 bases and J dropped 9; count of bases not matched to a gene: 5. The CDR3 is 14 amino acids. DNA of the CDR3: TGTGCCACCAGTGATCCGACAGGGGGTCTTGAGCAGTTCTTC. This gives the protein CATSDPTGGLEQFF.

Ten or more counts support this clonotype. This sequence joins TRBV15 and TRBJ2-5; D not resolved. CDR1 is LNHNV, CDR2 YYDKDF, per germline (reference sequence). Trimming removed 0 bases at V and 1 base at J, with 9 bases between. The CDR3 consists of 15 residues. DNA of the CDR3: TGTGCCACCAGCAGAGACGGCGGCACCCAAGAGACCCAGTACTTC. Translating it yields CATSRDGGTQETQYF.

This sequence joins TRBV14 and TRBJ2-2, with D unresolved. Trimming removed 1 base from V and 2 bases from J, with 11 bases in between. Germline V gene data show CDR1 as SGHDN and CDR2 as FVKESK. CDR3 length: 16 residues. The CDR3 loop is CASSQVNLANTGELFF. In DNA, the CDR3 is TGTGCCAGCAGCCAAGTTAATCTGGCAAACACCGGGGAGCTGTTTTTT.

Ten or more counts support this clonotype. The chain links TRBV24-1 to TRBJ2-1; D call uncertain. Germline V lookup: CDR1 KGHDR, CDR2 SFDVKD. The germline V and J ends were trimmed by 5 bases and 6 bases, with 7 bases remaining between them. The CDR3 consists of 12 residues. The CDR3 DNA reads TGTGCCACCAGTGGCAGAATCAATGAGCAGTTCTTC. This codes for CATSGRINEQFF.

This clonotype occurred many times. The gene calls are TRBV10-3 and TRBJ1-1, with D tentatively TRBD1 (6 bases). Germline lookup yields CDR1 ENHRY and CDR2 SYGVKD. The CDR3 is 13 residues long. V shed 7 bases and J shed 2 bases, with 11 bases lying between them. Written as DNA, the CDR3 is TGTGCCATCAAGGGGGGCCTAAACACTGAAGCTTTCTTT. Translating it yields CAIKGGLNTEAFF.

The V and J genes are TRBV20-1 and TRBJ2-7; 12 bases line up with TRBD1. This CDR3 is built from 17 residues. After removal of 3 bases from V and 3 bases from J, the junction contained 12 bases not matched to a gene. Germline V lookup: CDR1 DFQATT, CDR2 SNEGSKA (reference sequence). The CDR3 is CSASGTGGLRSNYEQYF. The CDR3 DNA is TGCAGTGCTAGTGGGACAGGGGGCCTGAGATCCAACTACGAGCAGTACTTC.

This chain uses TRBV20-1 with TRBJ2-3, with 8 bases lining up with TRBD2. V gave up 2 bases and J gave up 8 bases; unmatched junction bases: 18. The length of the CDR3 is 17 residues. Germline-derived CDR1 and CDR2 are DFQATT and SNEGSKA (reference sequence). The CDR3 here is CSARPTLVTGGPGTQYF. CDR3 nucleotide sequence: TGCAGTGCTAGACCGACTCTTGTGACGGGGGGGCCGGGTACGCAGTATTTT.